This T cell receptor (beta chain) was identified in a study of siplizumab effects on memory and regulatory T cells (dated by TCRdb to about 2019). With respect to the entire study: The effect of the anti-CD2 antibody siplizumab on alloreactive T-cell subsets was examined in allogeneic mixed lymphocyte reactions constructed from human PBMCs. General findings and caveats noted by the study authors: Among mappable alloreactive CD4+ clones, an average Treg-derived fraction of roughly 69% was observed with siplizumab, compared with roughly 25% in control reactions. For roughly 80-95% of proliferating CD4+ or CD8+ clones, no naive or memory phenotype could be assigned. No functional confirmation was obtained for the suppressive function of proliferating Tregs from siplizumab cultures. Because sequences at frequencies below about 10^-5 were poorly captured, only a minor fraction of alloreactive clones could be mapped back to unstimulated subsets. The cumulative frequency of alloreactive sequences traceable to unstimulated CD4+ memory T cells was significantly reduced by siplizumab. Greater diversity appeared to be present in unstimulated naive T cells than in memory T cells, and a substantial contribution to the alloresponse seemed to be made by naive cells.

This clone was detected once. Its antigen is currently not known. Base-call qualities are not available, and no considerably larger clone is one nucleotide away. Sorted unstimulated T cells and proliferating T cells recovered from mixed lymphocyte reactions underwent TCRbeta CDR3 sequencing. Fresh whole blood from nine to ten HLA-typed healthy donors was used as the source from which PBMCs were isolated. Unstimulated CD4+ non-regulatory T cells were FACS-sorted to map the origin of alloreactive clones. From its cysteine to its phenylalanine, the CDR3 spans 15 amino acids. The read is trimmed to its CDR3 DNA, 45 bases read in frame from base 1. Cut back by 0 bases and 2 bases, the V and J ends lie 8 bases apart. Reading the germline V gene gives CDR1 MGHRA and CDR2 YSYEKL. The library was prepared using the immunoSEQ multiplex PCR assay. About 10^5 TCR templates per sample were assayed by the deep sequencing platform. Genomic DNA extracted from sorted T cells was the material used for TCRbeta CDR3 sequencing. Per the source publication's procedure: The R programming language was used for the clonal analysis of the TCRbeta CDR3 data. Comparing unstimulated samples against CFSE-low samples taken after the reaction was how alloreactive CD4+ and CD8+ clones were defined. Regulatory or non-regulatory origin of alloreactive CD4+ clones was assigned by matching sequences to the sorted unstimulated Treg and non-Treg repertoires. Drawn from immuneACCESS, this table holds only the in-frame rearrangements with V and J called that TCRdb kept. Clones are partly lost; checked studies trace under half to an unresolved V gene and leave the rest unexplained. Clone size and V and J calls were adopted from that table, with D and trimming inferred from the DNA. Counted in this sample were some 120,000 clones; 90% to 95% of them appeared once. The ten largest clones capture around 0.15% of the sample.

The sequence joins TRBV4-1 to TRBJ2-1; no confident D gene assignment can be made. Sequencing was performed on non-Treg CD4+ T cells sorted from blood. The cell subset or site label for this specimen denotes: FACS-sorted unstimulated CD4+ non-regulatory T cells. The receptor was isolated from a human donor in good health. Read as DNA, the sequence is TGCGCCAGCAGCCAAGATCACTTGGCCTACAATGAGCAGTTCTTC. Its translation is CASSQDHLAYNEQFF.